Below, 26 T cell receptor beta chains from the same sample are listed, as sequenced in a study of blood T cell repertoires in COVID-19. Assay: immunoSEQ multiplex PCR; the TCRdb copy retains only in-frame clones and omits some. The table includes hundreds of thousands of clones, around 91% detected once. Sequenced material: PBMCs or T cells enriched from blood (not recorded which). Every receptor here comes from a man aged 25-45 years who had recovered from COVID-19.

CDR3 in amino acids: CASTGQFLSYEQYF. DNA for the CDR3: TGTGCCAGCACGGGACAGTTCCTTTCCTACGAGCAGTACTTC. The V call is TRBV6-5, the J call TRBJ2-7, with 7 bases lining up with TRBD1. This CDR3 has 14 amino acids. From germline, CDR1 is MNHEY and CDR2 SVGAGI. With V trimmed by 7 bases and J by 1 base, 7 bases remained unmatched.

This chain joins TRBV7-2 and TRBJ1-6, with a weak D call TRBD1 (6 bases). This CDR3 has 19 residues. The ends were cut back, 0 bases at V and 7 bases at J, with 22 bases in the middle. Germline assignment: CDR1 SGHTA and CDR2 FQGNSA. DNA of the CDR3: TGTGCCAGCAGCTTAGCGCCCTTGGCAGGGGTAAACTTCAATTCACCCCTCCACTTT. This gives the protein CASSLAPLAGVNFNSPLHF. The whole variable domain, remainder taken from reference TRBV7-2 and TRBJ1-6, is GAGVSQSPSNKVTEKGKDVELRCDPISGHTALYWYRQSLGQGLEFLIYFQGNSAPDKSGLPSDRFSAERTGGSVSTLTIQRTQQEDSAVYLCASSLAPLAGVNFNSPLHFGNGTRLTVT.

The rearrangement links TRBV24-1 to TRBJ1-5; 10 bases align to TRBD1. Germline CDR1 is KGHDR and CDR2 is SFDVKD. Trimming removed 3 bases from V and 6 bases from J; junction bases left unmatched: 7. This CDR3 contains 16 residues. Here the CDR3 DNA reads TGTGCCACCAGTGATCTAAAGGACAGGGGGGGTCAGCCCCAGCATTTT. Translating gives CATSDLKDRGGQPQHF.

The chain has TRBV12-3 or TRBV12-4 and TRBJ2-4; D gene unclear. This CDR3 is built from 13 residues. Trimming stripped 2 bases from V and 1 base from J, with 3 bases between. CDR3 region: CASSLLAKNIQYF. CDR3 bases: TGTGCCAGCAGTTTACTGGCCAAAAACATTCAGTACTTC.

This chain links TRBV5-6 with TRBJ1-4; tentative D call: TRBD1 (5 bases). The CDR3 covers 13 residues. In germline, CDR1 is SGHDT, CDR2 YYEEEE. V shed 0 bases and J shed 7 bases, with 7 bases lying between them. DNA of the CDR3: TGTGCCAGCAGCTTGGACCAGGGTGAAAAACTGTTTTTT. This encodes CASSLDQGEKLFF.

The chain carries TRBV5-1 and TRBJ2-1; 9 nucleotides align to TRBD1. CDR1 SGHRS and CDR2 YFSETQ come from the germline V gene. V was clipped by 5 bases and J by 8 bases; unmatched bases: 20. The CDR3 is made up of 18 amino acids. Written as DNA, the CDR3 is TGCGCCAGCAGGACAGGGGGTCTGCGGGGGCCCCCAATCGATGAGCAGTTCTTC. It specifies CASRTGGLRGPPIDEQFF.

V gene TRBV3-1 (or the pseudogene TRBV3-2) combines with J gene TRBJ2-1; no clear D gene. The V end lost 1 base, the J end lost 5 bases, and 6 bases lay between the germline ends. The CDR3 has 13 residues. Germline V gene sequence: CDR1 LGHDT, CDR2 YNNKEL (reference sequence). The CDR3 DNA reads TGTGCCAGCAGCCAAGGTAGAAACAATGAGCAGTTCTTC. Protein: CASSQGRNNEQFF.

The genes are TRBV2 and TRBJ1-1; tentatively, D is TRBD1 (5 bases). V was pared by 8 bases and J by 0 bases, with 10 bases between. Germline CDR1 reads SNHLY; CDR2 reads FYNNEI. This CDR3 comprises 13 residues. The CDR3 protein is CASGGTVNTEAFF. DNA for the CDR3: TGTGCCAGCGGAGGGACGGTGAACACTGAAGCTTTCTTT.

The chain combines TRBV5-1 with TRBJ2-5; 9 bases line up with TRBD2. With 7 bases clipped from V and 4 bases from J, the junction kept 17 bases outside the gene matches. The CDR3 has 17 residues. CDR1 SGHRS and CDR2 YFSETQ come from the germline V gene. The CDR3 bases are TGCGCCAGCCTCCCGGCCAGCGGGAGGCTCGGGGGAGAGACCCAGTACTTC. Its translation is CASLPASGRLGGETQYF.

The chain employs TRBV9 and TRBJ1-4; 11 bases match TRBD1. The CDR3 is 15 residues long. CDR1 and CDR2 from the germline V gene are SGDLS and YYNGEE. J was trimmed by 8 bases and V by 3 bases; bases with no gene match: 6. CDR3 nucleotides: TGTGCCAGCAGCGCCGGACAGGGGGCTTACGAAAAACTGTTTTTT. It yields the protein CASSAGQGAYEKLFF.

V is TRBV13 and J is TRBJ1-6; D gene ambiguous. Trimming shortened V by 9 bases and J by 5 bases, and 14 bases separated the two germline ends. The CDR3 is 14 residues long. Germline V gene sequence: CDR1 PRHDT, CDR2 FYEKMQ (reference sequence). CDR3 DNA: TGTGCCAGTAAGACCGGGTCCGATAATTCACCCCTCCACTTT. Protein product: CASKTGSDNSPLHF.

The rearrangement uses TRBV6-6 and TRBJ1-3, with D hard to call. The CDR3 has 14 amino acids. The germline gives CDR1 MNHNY, CDR2 SVGAGI (reference sequence). Trimming shortened V by 6 bases and J by 0 bases, and 9 bases separated the two germline ends. CDR3 protein: CASSTGSSGNTIYF. The CDR3 DNA reads as TGTGCCAGCAGCACCGGGAGCTCTGGAAACACCATATATTTT.

The chain joins TRBV20-1 to TRBJ1-6; no clear D gene. V gave up 3 bases and J gave up 0 bases, with 9 bases separating them. CDR1 is DFQATT and CDR2 is SNEGSKA in the germline V gene (reference sequence). The CDR3 has 15 residues. In nucleotides, the CDR3 is TGCAGTGCTAGTCAGGCAACCTCCTATAATTCACCCCTCCACTTT. Translated, it gives CSASQATSYNSPLHF.

The chain uses TRBV12-3 or TRBV12-4 and TRBJ1-1; D possibly corresponds to TRBD1 (5 bases). V dropped 6 bases and J dropped 8 bases, with 10 bases sitting between them. There are 11 residues in the CDR3. The CDR3 reads CASSQTVEAFF. As DNA, the CDR3 is TGTGCCAGCAGCCAGACAGTGGAAGCTTTCTTT.

The chain combines TRBV6-1 with TRBJ1-1; TRBD1 is a possible D gene (5 bases). Germline V CDR1 and CDR2: MNHNS, SASEGT. This CDR3 comprises 14 residues. V lost 3 bases and J lost 2, with 10 bases in between. CDR3 in DNA: TGTGCCAGCAGTGAGAGAGACAGAAACACTGAAGCTTTCTTT. Protein: CASSERDRNTEAFF.

This clone came up once. The rearrangement links TRBV27 to TRBJ1-1, with D unclear. Between the trimmed V and J ends, which lost 8 bases and 3 bases, there was a span of 13 bases. Germline V lookup: CDR1 MNHEY, CDR2 SMNVEV (reference sequence). There are 13 residues in the CDR3. The CDR3 DNA is TGTGCCAGCTCCCCTTTCGAGTACACTGAAGCTTTCTTT. Translated: CASSPFEYTEAFF.

V is TRBV7-2 and J is TRBJ1-5; D might be TRBD1 (6 bases). Germline V lookup: CDR1 SGHTA, CDR2 FQGNSA. The CDR3 is made up of 14 amino acids. V was pared by 0 bases and J by 6 bases, with 9 bases between. This chain's CDR3 is CASSLAQGFQPQHF. The CDR3 DNA reads as TGTGCCAGCAGCTTAGCTCAGGGGTTTCAGCCCCAGCATTTT.

The chain has TRBV5-1 and TRBJ2-2, with a possible D match to TRBD1 (6 bases). The CDR3 loop spans 13 amino acids. Deletions cut 5 bases from V and 7 bases from J, with 12 bases between. Germline V lookup: CDR1 SGHRS, CDR2 YFSETQ. The CDR3 DNA reads TGCGCCAGCAGGGAACCAGGGGACGGGGAGCTGTTTTTT. Amino acids: CASREPGDGELFF.

A few counts support this clone. This chain links TRBV9 with TRBJ2-2; 8 nucleotides line up with TRBD1. CDR1 is SGDLS, CDR2 YYNGEE, per germline. There are 13 residues in the CDR3. V lost 3 bases and J lost 8; bases outside the gene matches: 3. CDR3 DNA sequence: TGTGCCAGCAGCGCCCGACAGGGGGGGGAGCTGTTTTTT. This translates into CASSARQGGELFF.

The chain combines TRBV5-4 with TRBJ1-6; no clear D. The CDR3 runs to 16 residues. The germline V gene has CDR1 SGHNT and CDR2 YYREEE (reference sequence). V gave up 4 bases and J gave up 4 bases, with 15 bases separating them. The CDR3 coding sequence is TGTGCCAGCAGCCCAGGAGGCAGCGGGTATAATTCACCCCTCCACTTT. Encoded protein: CASSPGGSGYNSPLHF. Filled out from reference TRBV5-4 and TRBJ1-6, the complete variable domain reads ETGVTQSPTHLIKTRGQQVTLRCSSQSGHNTVSWYQQALGQGPQFIFQYYREEENGRGNFPPRFSGLQFPNYSSELNVNALELDDSALYLCASSPGGSGYNSPLHFGNGTRLTVT.

The rearrangement links TRBV6-5 to TRBJ2-7; TRBD1 might be the D (6 bases). CDR1 and CDR2 (germline): MNHEY, SVGAGI. Trimming pared 10 bases from V and 0 bases from J, leaving 16 bases between. The CDR3 is 14 residues long. CDR3 sequence: CATETGLGSYEQYF. Written as DNA, the CDR3 is TGTGCCACCGAAACAGGGCTGGGCTCCTACGAGCAGTACTTC.

This rearrangement joins TRBV28 to TRBJ2-3; 7 bases are a match to TRBD2. This CDR3 has 13 amino acids. Germline CDR1 is MDHEN and CDR2 is SYDVKM. The V and J ends lost 10 bases and 0 bases, in that order; junction bases with no gene match: 4. CDR3 sequence (DNA): TGTGCCACCCTAGCGGCTAGCACAGATACGCAGTATTTT. It yields the protein CATLAASTDTQYF.

Concerning this clone itself: A junction boundary mismatches the germline segment, possibly from a read error. The chain combines TRBV11-3 with TRBJ2-1; D unclear. This CDR3 has 13 residues. In germline, CDR1 is SGHNT, CDR2 YENEEA. CDR3 sequence (DNA): TGTGCCAGCAGCCTAGACCCGGTCGGGGAGCAGTTCTTC. Its translation: CASSLDPVGEQFF. The whole variable domain, filled in from reference TRBV11-3 and TRBJ2-1, reads EAGVVQSPRYKIIEKKQPVAFWCNPISGHNTLYWYLQNLGQGPELLIRYENEEAVDDSQLPKDRFSAERLKGVDSTLKIQPAELGDSAVYLCASSLDPVGEQFFGPGTRLTVL.

The chain couples TRBV28 to TRBJ1-6; D uncertain. The CDR3 totals 14 residues. Germline assignment: CDR1 MDHEN and CDR2 SYDVKM. Trimming removed 4 bases at V and 10 bases at J, with 14 bases between. CDR3 DNA sequence: TGTGCCAGCAGTTCACCTACTCAGCGGTCACCCCTCCACTTT. Translation gives CASSSPTQRSPLHF.

Concerning this clone itself: The same CDR3 arises from other DNA sequences in this sample as well. V and J are TRBV5-1 and TRBJ2-3, with TRBD2 matching 10 bases. V was clipped by 0 bases and J by 4 bases; unmatched bases: 5. The CDR3 extends over 16 amino acids. Per the germline V gene, CDR1 is SGHRS and CDR2 is YFSETQ. DNA for the CDR3: TGCGCCAGCAGCTTGGCTAGCGGGAGTTTCGCAGATACGCAGTATTTT. Protein: CASSLASGSFADTQYF.

The J gene is TRBJ2-3, the V gene TRBV7-9, with 11 bases aligning to TRBD2. CDR1 SEHNR and CDR2 FQNEAQ come from the germline V gene (reference sequence). V trimming: 5 bases; J trimming: 3 bases; junction bases outside the gene matches: 7. This CDR3 spans 16 amino acids. The CDR3 sequence: CASSATSGGPTDTQYF. In DNA, the CDR3 is TGTGCCAGCAGCGCAACTAGCGGGGGCCCAACAGATACGCAGTATTTT.